These T cell receptor beta chains were read from a single sample in a study of T cell responses to AZD1222 COVID-19 vaccine. Only in-frame clones appear in the TCRdb table, and some are missing; sequencing was by immunoSEQ multiplex PCR. The sample records about 130,000 clones, about 89% being singletons. Here the sequenced sample was peripheral blood, taken on day 0 of AZD1222 vaccination. Every receptor here comes from an adult in good health. Each CDR3 is given with its conserved first and last residue. D genes are given only for firm matches. Clone size is shown for a subset of rows, as once, few, many or a class of expanded clone.

J,D,size,V,CDR3,DNA
TRBJ2-5,.,.,TRBV7-2,CASSLWPSGPRETQYF,TGTGCCAGCAGCTTATGGCCCTCAGGCCCCAGGGAGACCCAGTACTTC
TRBJ1-5,.,.,TRBV4-3,CASSQETGNNQPQHF,TGCGCCAGCAGCCAAGAAACAGGGAACAATCAGCCCCAGCATTTT
TRBJ1-6,.,.,TRBV19,CASSRGQANSPLHF,TGTGCCAGTAGTAGAGGGCAGGCGAATTCACCCCTCCACTTT
TRBJ1-3,TRBD1,.,TRBV7-9,CASSLLERTGAGNTIYF,TGTGCCAGCAGCTTATTGGAGAGAACAGGGGCTGGAAACACCATATATTTT
TRBJ2-1,.,few,TRBV4-2,CASSQEGSDFNEQFF,TGTGCCAGCAGCCAAGAAGGATCAGATTTTAATGAGCAGTTCTTC
TRBJ2-7,TRBD2,.,TRBV10-2,CASRATVTGGPAEQYF,TGCGCCAGCAGGGCTACCGTAACGGGAGGGCCAGCCGAGCAGTACTTC
TRBJ1-1,.,.,TRBV19,CASSRTGRNTEAFF,TGTGCCAGTAGCCGGACGGGGAGAAACACTGAAGCTTTCTTT
TRBJ2-1,TRBD2,.,TRBV9,CASSVERLAGFHEQFF,TGTGCCAGCAGCGTAGAGAGACTAGCGGGATTTCATGAGCAGTTCTTC
TRBJ2-5,TRBD1,.,TRBV25-1,CASSDRQGKETQYF,TGTGCCAGCAGTGACCGACAGGGGAAAGAGACCCAGTACTTC
TRBJ2-5,.,.,TRBV25-1,CASSEQGETQYF,TGTGCCAGCAGCGAACAGGGCGAGACCCAGTACTTC
TRBJ2-6,.,.,TRBV7-9,CASSLAVKVSGANVLTF,TGTGCCAGCAGCTTAGCAGTTAAGGTATCAGGGGCCAACGTCCTGACTTTC
TRBJ2-3,.,.,TRBV3-1/TRBV3-2,CASSQDPLGTDTQYF,TGTGCCAGCAGCCAAGATCCCTTGGGCACAGATACGCAGTATTTT
TRBJ2-3,.,.,TRBV28,CASSPQGAEKKDTQYF,TGTGCCAGCAGTCCCCAGGGAGCAGAGAAGAAAGATACGCAGTATTTT
TRBJ2-3,TRBD1,.,TRBV7-3,CASSPIGGDRGHADTQYF,TGTGCCAGCAGCCCAATAGGGGGGGACAGGGGGCACGCAGATACGCAGTATTTT
TRBJ1-4,.,.,TRBV9,CASSVGAGAGEKLFF,TGTGCCAGCAGCGTAGGTGCGGGGGCAGGTGAAAAACTGTTTTTT
TRBJ2-7,TRBD2,.,TRBV7-9,CASSLAGGASYEQYF,TGTGCCAGCAGCTTAGCCGGGGGGGCGTCGTACGAGCAGTACTTC
TRBJ2-7,TRBD1,.,TRBV6-5,CASTRGSFSYEQYF,TGTGCCAGCACCAGGGGGTCATTCTCCTACGAGCAGTACTTC
TRBJ2-7,.,once,TRBV6-2/TRBV6-3,CASSYSRGVISYEQYF,TGTGCCAGCAGTTACTCCAGGGGGGTCATCTCCTACGAGCAGTACTTC
TRBJ1-2,TRBD1,.,TRBV4-3,CASSQEESGTGGFYGYTF,TGCGCCAGCAGCCAAGAAGAGAGCGGGACAGGGGGCTTCTATGGCTACACCTTC
TRBJ1-5,TRBD1,.,TRBV5-5,CASSLGRGQGQPQHF,TGTGCCAGCAGCTTGGGCAGGGGGCAGGGTCAGCCCCAGCATTTT
TRBJ1-2,.,.,TRBV19,CASSIEVYGYTF,TGTGCCAGTAGTATAGAGGTGTATGGCTACACCTTC
TRBJ1-3,.,.,TRBV30,CAWSSGLSSGNTIYF,TGTGCCTGGAGTTCCGGACTCAGCTCTGGAAACACCATATATTTT
TRBJ1-2,TRBD1,.,TRBV5-6,CASSLSRQGAYTF,TGTGCCAGCAGCTTGAGTCGACAGGGGGCCTACACCTTC
TRBJ1-2,.,.,TRBV9,CASSVPARYGGNYGYTF,TGTGCCAGCAGCGTCCCCGCCCGGTATGGGGGTAACTATGGCTACACCTTC
TRBJ2-7,.,.,TRBV3-1/TRBV3-2,CASSTSYEQYF,TGTGCCAGCAGCACATCCTACGAGCAGTACTTC
TRBJ2-3,.,.,TRBV6-2/TRBV6-3,CASSYDTRESQYF,TGTGCCAGCAGTTACGACACACGGGAGTCGCAGTATTTT
TRBJ2-7,.,.,TRBV18,CASSPGGRDYEQYF,TGTGCCAGCTCACCGGGGGGACGGGACTACGAGCAGTACTTC
TRBJ1-2,.,.,TRBV19,CASRLDTEDGYTF,TGTGCCAGTAGACTCGATACAGAGGATGGCTACACCTTC
TRBJ2-7,.,.,TRBV5-8,CASSRLASSYEQYF,TGTGCCAGCAGCCGGCTTGCTAGCTCCTACGAGCAGTACTTC
TRBJ1-2,TRBD1,.,TRBV27,CASSLRQGAYGYTF,TGTGCCAGCAGTTTACGACAGGGGGCCTATGGCTACACCTTC
TRBJ1-3,.,.,TRBV7-2,CASSLAQPNSGNTIYF,TGTGCCAGCAGCTTAGCACAGCCTAACTCTGGAAACACCATATATTTT
TRBJ2-3,.,.,TRBV20-1,CSASHEVIAPFTDTQYF,TGCAGTGCTAGTCATGAGGTGATAGCTCCCTTCACAGATACGCAGTATTTT
TRBJ2-5,TRBD2,.,TRBV4-3,CASSHRTSGSETQYF,TGCGCCAGCAGCCACCGGACTAGCGGGAGTGAGACCCAGTACTTC
TRBJ2-5,.,.,TRBV19,CASRRGGERETQYF,TGTGCCAGTAGGCGGGGCGGGGAAAGGGAGACCCAGTACTTC
TRBJ2-3,TRBD2,.,TRBV27,CASSFYGSGLATDTQYF,TGTGCCAGCAGTTTCTATGGCTCGGGACTAGCTACAGATACGCAGTATTTT
TRBJ1-2,.,.,TRBV28,CASRDGTNYGYTF,TGTGCCAGCAGGGACGGAACTAACTATGGCTACACCTTC
TRBJ2-1,TRBD2,.,TRBV5-8,CASSLVLAGGPRGEQFF,TGTGCCAGCAGCTTGGTACTAGCGGGAGGGCCGCGTGGTGAGCAGTTCTTC
TRBJ1-2,TRBD1,once,TRBV4-3,CASSQRGTGIGNYGYTF,TGCGCCAGCAGCCAAAGAGGGACAGGGATAGGCAACTATGGCTACACCTTC
TRBJ1-1,.,few,TRBV2,CASSRGQMNTEAFF,TGTGCCAGCAGTCGGGGCCAGATGAACACTGAAGCTTTCTTT
TRBJ2-7,.,.,TRBV6-5,CASRESNEQYF,TGTGCCAGCAGGGAGAGCAACGAGCAGTACTTC
TRBJ2-7,.,.,TRBV15,CATRGEGANEQYF,TGTGCCACCAGAGGAGAAGGGGCCAACGAGCAGTACTTC
TRBJ2-3,.,.,TRBV10-1,CASSDGDTQYF,TGCGCCAGCAGTGATGGCGATACGCAGTATTTT
TRBJ2-7,TRBD2,.,TRBV6-5,CASSSRTSSAYEQYF,TGTGCCAGCAGTTCCCGGACTAGTTCCGCCTACGAGCAGTACTTC
TRBJ2-7,TRBD2,.,TRBV9,CASSVAGSSGSEQYF,TGTGCCAGCAGCGTAGCCGGCTCTAGCGGGAGCGAGCAGTACTTC
TRBJ2-7,TRBD2,.,TRBV5-4,CASSQSRGLAGVEQYF,TGTGCCAGCAGCCAATCAAGGGGGCTAGCGGGAGTCGAGCAGTACTTC
TRBJ2-7,TRBD2,.,TRBV11-2,CASSLEYGGTGEGYEQYF,TGTGCCAGCAGCTTAGAATACGGAGGGACCGGGGAGGGCTACGAGCAGTACTTC
TRBJ2-3,.,.,TRBV7-2,CASSPPPGFTDTQYF,TGTGCCAGCAGCCCCCCCCCGGGATTCACAGATACGCAGTATTTT
TRBJ2-2,TRBD2,.,TRBV6-5,CASRPSGRNTGELFF,TGTGCCAGCAGACCTAGCGGACGGAACACCGGGGAGCTGTTTTTT
TRBJ2-1,.,.,TRBV14,CASSQNGNNEQFF,TGTGCCAGCAGCCAAAACGGGAACAATGAGCAGTTCTTC
TRBJ1-1,.,.,TRBV19,CASSMWRAEAFF,TGTGCCAGTAGTATGTGGAGGGCTGAAGCTTTCTTT
TRBJ2-1,TRBD2,.,TRBV9,CASSDGTSGFHEQFF,TGTGCCAGCAGCGACGGGACTAGCGGTTTCCATGAGCAGTTCTTC
TRBJ1-6,TRBD1,.,TRBV6-5,CASSYTGAESPLHF,TGTGCCAGCAGTTACACAGGGGCCGAGTCACCCCTCCACTTT
TRBJ2-2,.,.,TRBV7-9,CASSLDVRFTGELFF,TGTGCCAGCAGCTTAGACGTAAGATTCACCGGGGAGCTGTTTTTT
TRBJ1-1,.,.,TRBV11-2,CASSSYSEAFF,TGTGCCAGCAGCTCCTATTCTGAAGCTTTCTTT
TRBJ2-5,.,.,TRBV2,CASKKEGPETQYF,TGTGCCAGCAAGAAGGAGGGCCCAGAGACCCAGTACTTC
TRBJ2-3,.,once,TRBV24-1,CATSPGRRLSGDTQYF,TGTGCCACCAGTCCGGGACGGCGACTATCAGGAGATACGCAGTATTTT
TRBJ1-4,.,.,TRBV5-4,CASSLVGSGNNEKLFF,TGTGCCAGCAGCTTGGTGGGGAGTGGGAATAATGAAAAACTGTTTTTT
TRBJ2-7,TRBD1,few,TRBV19,CASSIGQGYREQYF,TGTGCCAGTAGTATCGGACAGGGATACCGCGAGCAGTACTTC
TRBJ2-5,.,.,TRBV7-5,CARSLPGQWTSQETQYF,TGTGCCAGAAGCTTACCCGGACAGTGGACTTCCCAAGAGACCCAGTACTTC